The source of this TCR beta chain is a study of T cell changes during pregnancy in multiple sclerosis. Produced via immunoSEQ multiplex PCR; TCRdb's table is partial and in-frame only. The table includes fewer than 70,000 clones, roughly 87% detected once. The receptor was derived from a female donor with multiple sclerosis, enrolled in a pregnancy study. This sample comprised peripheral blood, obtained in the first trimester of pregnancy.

The CDR3 bases are TGTGCCAGCAGTTACCCCGGGGCTAGCGGACCAGATACGCAGTATTTT. It yields the protein CASSYPGASGPDTQYF. The chain couples TRBV6-6 to TRBJ2-3; TRBD2 matches 7 bases. The CDR3 totals 16 residues. CDR1 and CDR2 from the germline V gene are MNHNY and SVGAGI (reference sequence). Trimming took 2 bases from V and 4 from J; bases not matched to a gene: 9.